Sequencing of this TCR beta chain was carried out in a study of PD-1 blockade in classical Hodgkin lymphoma. Findings and caveats of the study: Whatever underlies the repertoire differences (possibly disease activity or prior therapy) remains undefined. Newly diagnosed patients reportedly trailed healthy donors in baseline TCR diversity.

For this clone: Its target is unknown.

Time point meaning: newly diagnosed, previously untreated cHL patient sample. Researchers report purifying CD4+ T cells from thawed PBMCs by magnetic negative selection. It was PBMCs in newly diagnosed, untreated classical Hodgkin lymphoma that served as comparison. Repertoires were generated with immunoSEQ multiplex PCR, while TCRdb's copy carries only in-frame clones and drops some. The sample includes 15,000 to 25,000 clones, under 85% of them seen just once. This CDR3 region has 10 residues. Material for sequencing was CD4+ T cells from blood. The genes are TRBV21-1 and TRBJ1-2. TRBV21-1 counts as a pseudogene. The TCR sequence derives from a human donor with classical Hodgkin lymphoma. The DNA for the CDR3 is TGTGCCATAGAGGTATCTGGCTACACCTTC. Translation: CAIEVSGYTF.